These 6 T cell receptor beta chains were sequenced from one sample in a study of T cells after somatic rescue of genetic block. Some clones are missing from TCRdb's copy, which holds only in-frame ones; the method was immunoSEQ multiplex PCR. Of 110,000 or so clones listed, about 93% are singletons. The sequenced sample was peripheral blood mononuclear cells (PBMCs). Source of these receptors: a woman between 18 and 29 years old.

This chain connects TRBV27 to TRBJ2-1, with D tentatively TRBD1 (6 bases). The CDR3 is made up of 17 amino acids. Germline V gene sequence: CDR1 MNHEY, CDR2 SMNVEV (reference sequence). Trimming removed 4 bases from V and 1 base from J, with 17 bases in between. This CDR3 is CASSSSSYRVSYNEQFF. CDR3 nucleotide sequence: TGTGCCAGCAGTTCATCCAGTTACAGGGTATCCTACAATGAGCAGTTCTTC.

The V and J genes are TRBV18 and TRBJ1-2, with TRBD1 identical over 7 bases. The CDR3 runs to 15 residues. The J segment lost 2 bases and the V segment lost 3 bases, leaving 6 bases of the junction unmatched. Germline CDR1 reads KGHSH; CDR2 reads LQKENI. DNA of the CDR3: TGTGCCAGCTCACCGGGAAGGGGGCCCAACTATGGCTACACCTTC. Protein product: CASSPGRGPNYGYTF. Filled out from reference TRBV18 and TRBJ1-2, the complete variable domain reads NAGVMQNPRHLVRRRGQEARLRCSPMKGHSHVYWYRQLPEEGLKFMVYLQKENIIDESGMPKERFSAEFPKEGPSILRIQQVVRGDSAAYFCASSPGRGPNYGYTFGSGTRLTVV.

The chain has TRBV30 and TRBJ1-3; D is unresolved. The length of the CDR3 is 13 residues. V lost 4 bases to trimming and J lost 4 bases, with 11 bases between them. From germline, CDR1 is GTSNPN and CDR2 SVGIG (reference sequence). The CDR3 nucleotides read TGTGCCTGGACCAGGACCGGAGGAAACACCATATATTTT. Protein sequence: CAWTRTGGNTIYF.

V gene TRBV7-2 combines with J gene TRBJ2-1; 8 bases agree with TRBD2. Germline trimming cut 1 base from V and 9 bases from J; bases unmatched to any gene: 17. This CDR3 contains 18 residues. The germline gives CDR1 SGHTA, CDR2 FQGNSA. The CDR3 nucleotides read TGTGCCAGCAGCTTAGTAACGGGACCGGGACTAGATAGTAGTGAGCAGTTCTTC. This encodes CASSLVTGPGLDSSEQFF.

The CDR3 DNA follows: TGTGCCACCCGAGACAGGGTGACCTACAATGAGCAGTTCTTC. It yields the protein CATRDRVTYNEQFF. The V and J genes are TRBV19 and TRBJ2-1, with 7 nucleotides matching TRBD1. The germline V gene encodes CDR1 LNHDA and CDR2 SQIVND (reference sequence). V was clipped by 10 bases and J by 2 bases; unmatched bases: 8. The CDR3 is 14 amino acids.

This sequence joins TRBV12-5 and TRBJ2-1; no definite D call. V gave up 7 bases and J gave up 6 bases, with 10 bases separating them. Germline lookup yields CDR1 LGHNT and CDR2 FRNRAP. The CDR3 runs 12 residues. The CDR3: CASAPAINEQFF. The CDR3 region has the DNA TGTGCTAGTGCCCCAGCTATCAATGAGCAGTTCTTC. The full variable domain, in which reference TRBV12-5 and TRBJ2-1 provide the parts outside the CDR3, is DARVTQTPRHKVTEMGQEVTMRCQPILGHNTVFWYRQTMMQGLELLAYFRNRAPLDDSGMPKDRFSAEMPDATLATLKIQPSEPRDSAVYFCASAPAINEQFFGPGTRLTVL.